The 29 T cell receptor beta chains below were found in one sample sequenced in a study of shared clonotypes between healthy human individuals. Sequencing used immunoSEQ multiplex PCR; TCRdb keeps in-frame clones, though not all of them. Here the sample spans about half a million clones, approximately 80% being singletons. The source material was PBMCs. The receptors derive from a middle-aged woman in good health. Some clones in this sample may be carry-over from other donors' samples.

V is TRBV5-1 and J is TRBJ2-3; the D gene is possibly TRBD1 (5 bases). Germline loops: CDR1 SGHRS, CDR2 YFSETQ. The V gene lost 4 bases and the J gene lost 4 bases, with 13 bases spanning the gap. The CDR3 consists of 14 residues. In DNA, the CDR3 is TGCGCCAGCAGCAACCCTGGGGCCCCAGATACGCAGTATTTT. Encoded protein: CASSNPGAPDTQYF.

The CDR3 DNA is TGTGCCATCAGTGAGAGGGGCTGGGCAGGAGCTTTCTTT. It encodes CAISERGWAGAFF. The chain couples TRBV10-3 to TRBJ1-1; maybe TRBD1 (5 bases). The CDR3 spans 13 residues. Trimming took off 2 bases at V and 10 bases at J, with 14 bases between the two ends. Germline lookup yields CDR1 ENHRY and CDR2 SYGVKD.

As for this clone: A read error may account for a junction end that differs from germline. The V and J genes are TRBV29-1 and TRBJ1-2; D uncertain. Germline V gene data show CDR1 as SQVTM and CDR2 as ANQGSEA. The CDR3 sequence is 11 residues long. CDR3 in DNA: TGCAGCGGGTCCTCAAACTGTGGCTACACCTTC. The encoded protein is CSGSSNCGYTF.

This chain links TRBV27 with TRBJ2-7, with TRBD1 matching 8 bases. J gave up 2 bases and V 6 bases, and 3 bases lay outside the gene matches. The CDR3 is made up of 13 amino acids. Germline-derived CDR1 and CDR2 are MNHEY and SMNVEV (reference sequence). CDR3 residues: CASRDRVPYEQYF. DNA of the CDR3: TGTGCCAGCAGGGACAGGGTCCCCTACGAGCAGTACTTC.

The genes are TRBV27 and TRBJ2-4; 15 positions match TRBD2. The V and J ends lost 4 bases and 0 bases, in that order; junction bases with no gene match: 10. In germline, CDR1 is MNHEY, CDR2 SMNVEV (reference sequence). There are 20 residues in the CDR3. In nucleotides, the CDR3 is TGTGCCAGCAGTTCCGGACTAGCGGGAGGGCCTCCCTTAGCCAAAAACATTCAGTACTTC. Residues: CASSSGLAGGPPLAKNIQYF.

This rearrangement joins TRBV18 to TRBJ2-3; possibly TRBD1 or TRBD2 for D (5 bases each). Looked up from germline, CDR1 is KGHSH and CDR2 is LQKENI. Trimming removed 1 base from V and 2 bases from J, with 10 bases in between. The CDR3 sequence is 15 residues long. CDR3 nucleotide sequence: TGTGCCAGCTCACCACGCAGGGAGCCCACAGATACGCAGTATTTT. Translating it yields CASSPRREPTDTQYF.

V and J are TRBV18 and TRBJ2-7, with unresolved D. This CDR3 contains 13 residues. Between the trimmed V and J ends, which lost 3 bases and 3 bases, there was a span of 9 bases. CDR1 and CDR2 from the germline V gene are KGHSH and LQKENI. CDR3 nucleotides: TGTGCCAGCTCACCCAACGTGGGCTACGAGCAGTACTTC. Protein product: CASSPNVGYEQYF.

Only one count was recorded for this clone. The rearrangement joins TRBV28 to TRBJ1-5; D gene uncertain. Per the germline V gene, CDR1 is MDHEN and CDR2 is SYDVKM. The CDR3 sequence is 14 residues long. Trimming shortened V by 7 bases and J by 4 bases, and 14 bases separated the two germline ends. The CDR3 nucleotides read TGTGCCAGCAACCGCTCGGGAGGGAATCAGCCCCAGCATTTT. As protein: CASNRSGGNQPQHF.

Regarding this clone: This likely stems from a read error, as it lies one base from a far larger clone. The sample holds other DNA sequences that translate to the same CDR3. The J gene is TRBJ2-5, the V gene TRBV13; D possibly uses TRBD1 or TRBD2 (5 bases each). The end of the DNA aligns better with TRBJ2-7, so the J call may be wrong. Per the germline V gene, CDR1 is PRHDT and CDR2 is FYEKMQ (reference sequence). This CDR3 contains 13 residues. This CDR3 reads CASSLERGHEQYF. The CDR3 bases are TGCGCCAGCAGCTTAGAGAGGGGTCACGAGCAGTACTTC.

The chain combines TRBV27 with TRBJ2-7; 7 bases match TRBD2. The CDR3 contains 15 residues. J was trimmed by 2 bases and V by 8 bases; bases with no gene match: 12. CDR1 MNHEY and CDR2 SMNVEV come from the germline V gene (reference sequence). The CDR3 DNA reads as TGTGCCAGCGCCGCCGGGGCGGGAGCCCCCTACGAGCAGTACTTC. Translation gives CASAAGAGAPYEQYF.

As to this clone: This CDR3 is also generated by other DNA sequences in the sample. V gene TRBV5-1 combines with J gene TRBJ1-1, with a weak D call TRBD1 (5 bases). Germline V gene data show CDR1 as SGHRS and CDR2 as YFSETQ. V shed 0 bases and J shed 1 base, with 10 bases lying between them. This CDR3 comprises 15 residues. CDR3 amino acids: CASSLAGTGNTEAFF. The CDR3 DNA reads TGCGCCAGCAGCTTGGCAGGGACGGGGAACACTGAAGCTTTCTTT. Based on the CDR3 plus reference TRBV5-1 and TRBJ1-1, the full variable domain is KAGVTQTPRYLIKTRGQQVTLSCSPISGHRSVSWYQQTPGQGLQFLFEYFSETQRNKGNFPGRFSGRQFSNSRSEMNVSTLELGDSALYLCASSLAGTGNTEAFFGQGTRLTVV.

The chain is built from TRBV28 and TRBJ1-5, with TRBD1 as a possible D gene (6 bases). V lost 4 bases to trimming and J lost 4 bases, with 11 bases between them. Germline V CDR1 and CDR2: MDHEN, SYDVKM. This CDR3 has 14 amino acids. CDR3 amino acids: CASSSLGGNQPQHF. CDR3 DNA sequence: TGTGCCAGCAGTTCCTTAGGGGGTAATCAGCCCCAGCATTTT.

The chain uses TRBV7-9 and TRBJ2-2; D is uncertain. Between the trimmed V and J ends, which lost 6 bases and 1 base, there was a span of 15 bases. Germline-derived CDR1 and CDR2 are SEHNR and FQNEAQ (reference sequence). The CDR3 has 16 amino acids. The CDR3 here is CASRSDVGMNTGELFF. The CDR3 DNA reads as TGTGCCAGCAGAAGTGACGTTGGGATGAACACCGGGGAGCTGTTTTTT.

The chain recombines TRBV28 with TRBJ2-1; D is unresolved. V lost 5 bases to trimming and J lost 8 bases, with 10 bases between them. CDR1 is MDHEN and CDR2 is SYDVKM in the germline V gene. CDR3 length: 12 amino acids. CDR3 nucleotide sequence: TGTGCCAGCAGTCAACTTCGGTATGAGCAGTTCTTC. This translates into CASSQLRYEQFF.

In regard to this clone: A junction end diverges from the germline sequence, so it may reflect a read error. Other DNA sequences in the same sample also yield this CDR3. This sequence joins TRBV29-1 and TRBJ1-3; D unresolved. There are 13 residues in the CDR3. The V gene's germline CDR1 is SQVTM and CDR2 ANQGSEA. CDR3 residues: CNVEPESGNTIYF. CDR3 DNA sequence: TGCAACGTTGAGCCAGAGTCTGGAAACACCATATATTTT. Full variable domain (missing parts from reference TRBV29-1 and TRBJ1-3): SAVISQKPSRDICQRGTSLTIQCQVDSQVTMMFWYRQQPGQSLTLIATANQGSEATYESGFVIDKFPISRPNLTFSTLTVSNMSPEDSSIYLCNVEPESGNTIYFGEGSWLTVV.

The CDR3, as DNA: TGTGCCAGCAGCTTGGTGGGACAACCTGGAAACACCATATATTTT. Translation gives CASSLVGQPGNTIYF. The chain recombines TRBV5-6 with TRBJ1-3; D perhaps matches TRBD1 (6 bases). The CDR3 has 15 amino acids. V shed 0 bases and J shed 2 bases, with 9 bases lying between them. The germline V gene has CDR1 SGHDT and CDR2 YYEEEE.

This chain joins TRBV6-5 and TRBJ2-4, with D possibly TRBD2 on 6 matching bases. Per germline, CDR1 MNHEY and CDR2 SVGAGI. Trimming took 1 base from V and 7 from J, leaving 14 bases between them. CDR3 size: 15 residues. The CDR3 reads CASSYFKEGQNIQYF. The CDR3, as DNA: TGTGCCAGCAGTTACTTTAAGGAGGGCCAGAACATTCAGTACTTC.

The V gene is TRBV6-5, the J gene TRBJ1-1; unclear D gene. V lost 4 bases, J lost 3 bases, and 9 bases lay in between. This CDR3 comprises 13 residues. From germline, CDR1 is MNHEY and CDR2 SVGAGI. The CDR3 here is CASSLTVDTEAFF. CDR3 bases: TGTGCCAGCAGTTTAACAGTGGACACTGAAGCTTTCTTT.

This clone has a single count. This likely reflects a read error, since a far larger clone is one base away. The identical CDR3 is also encoded by other nucleotide sequences in the sample. The rearrangement joins TRBV27 to TRBJ2-7, with D possibly TRBD2 on 7 matching bases. The V and J ends lost 5 bases and 7 bases respectively, with 18 bases between them. Germline V CDR1 and CDR2: MNHEY, SMNVEV (reference sequence). The CDR3 is 14 residues long. The CDR3 DNA sequence: TGTGCCAGCAGTCCCTGGACGGGGGGCTATGAGCAGTACTTC. Translated: CASSPWTGGYEQYF.

The rearrangement links TRBV5-1 to TRBJ2-1; 16 bases are a match to TRBD2. The V segment lost 7 bases and the J segment 9 bases; nucleotides outside the gene matches: 7. CDR1 is SGHRS and CDR2 is YFSETQ in the germline V gene. The CDR3 covers 15 residues. CDR3: CASWGTSGREGEQFF. The CDR3 nucleotides read TGCGCCAGCTGGGGGACTAGCGGGAGGGAAGGTGAGCAGTTCTTC.

Concerning this clone: A far larger clone is one nucleotide away, so this likely arose from a read error. The chain employs TRBV7-2 and TRBJ1-5; 10 bases map to TRBD1. V trimming: 5 bases; J trimming: 3 bases; junction bases outside the gene matches: 7. Germline V gene lookup returns CDR1 SGHTA and CDR2 FQGNSA. The CDR3 consists of 16 residues. The CDR3 DNA sequence: TGTGCCAGCAGCCTCTCGACAGGGGGCTTCAATCAGCCCCAGCATTTT. Translated, it gives CASSLSTGGFNQPQHF.

This sequence joins TRBV5-1 and TRBJ2-2; TRBD1 or TRBD2 may be the D gene (6 bases each). Germline V gene data show CDR1 as SGHRS and CDR2 as YFSETQ. The V gene lost 0 bases and the J gene lost 4 bases, with 13 bases spanning the gap. The CDR3 sequence is 16 residues long. The CDR3 nucleotides read TGCGCCAGCAGCTTGGTCGGGGGCGCGGTCACCGGGGAGCTGTTTTTT. This translates into CASSLVGGAVTGELFF.

The chain employs TRBV7-2 and TRBJ1-2; 9 bases map to TRBD1. The V segment lost 2 bases and the J segment 6 bases; nucleotides outside the gene matches: 4. The germline V gene encodes CDR1 SGHTA and CDR2 FQGNSA. The CDR3 length is 14 residues. CDR3 protein: CASSLMGTGNGYTF. The CDR3, as DNA: TGTGCCAGCAGCTTAATGGGGACAGGGAATGGCTACACCTTC. The full variable domain, rest sourced from reference TRBV7-2 and TRBJ1-2, is GAGVSQSPSNKVTEKGKDVELRCDPISGHTALYWYRQSLGQGLEFLIYFQGNSAPDKSGLPSDRFSAERTGGSVSTLTIQRTQQEDSAVYLCASSLMGTGNGYTFGSGTRLTVV.

The chain joins TRBV21-1 to TRBJ2-1; whether TRBD2, the table's D call, matches the DNA was not checked. TRBV21-1 is given as a pseudogene. This CDR3 has 14 amino acids. The CDR3: CASNLPGGLDEQFF. The CDR3 DNA sequence: TGTGCCAGCAACCTACCCGGGGGGCTCGATGAGCAGTTCTTC.

As concerns this clone: Just one base apart from a much larger clone, this may be a read error. This sample includes further DNA sequences coding for the same CDR3. The chain couples TRBV5-1 to TRBJ1-4; 10 bases fit TRBD1. Germline V gives CDR1 SGHRS, CDR2 YFSETQ. The CDR3 is 15 residues long. Trimming cost V 0 bases and J 8 bases; bases outside gene matches: 4. CDR3 residues: CASSLAGTGEEKLFF. The DNA of the CDR3 is TGCGCCAGCAGCTTGGCCGGGACAGGGGAGGAAAAACTGTTTTTT.

With respect to this clone: The likely explanation is a read error, given a far larger clone one base away. V is TRBV4-3 and J is TRBJ2-3; D not resolved. Per germline, CDR1 LGHNA and CDR2 YSLEER. CDR3 length: 15 amino acids. This CDR3 is CASSQDRLGADTRYF. The CDR3 coding sequence is TGCGCCAGCAGCCAAGATAGGCTGGGTGCAGATACGCGGTATTTT.

The chain couples TRBV10-2 to TRBJ1-1; no firm D call. Germline CDR1 is WSHSY and CDR2 is SAAADI. V was pared by 9 bases and J by 5 bases, with 16 bases between. The CDR3 length is 13 residues. CDR3 residues: CASSPISRTEAFF. As DNA, the CDR3 is TGCGCCAGTTCCCCCATTAGTCGGACTGAAGCTTTCTTT.

The chain joins TRBV7-2 to TRBJ2-3; tentatively, D is TRBD1 (5 bases). The V gene lost 1 base and the J gene lost 2 bases, with 7 bases spanning the gap. From germline, CDR1 is SGHTA and CDR2 FQGNSA. There are 14 residues in the CDR3. In DNA form, the CDR3 reads TGTGCCAGCAGCTTAGTAGGGGACACAGATACGCAGTATTTT. It encodes CASSLVGDTDTQYF.

The chain has TRBV5-4 and TRBJ2-3; 13 bases agree with TRBD2. The CDR3 is made up of 15 amino acids. With 3 bases clipped from V and 6 bases from J, the junction kept 4 bases outside the gene matches. Germline V gives CDR1 SGHNT, CDR2 YYREEE (reference sequence). The CDR3, as DNA: TGTGCCAGCAGCTCGGGACTAGCGGGATCGGATACGCAGTATTTT. It translates to CASSSGLAGSDTQYF.